This T cell receptor (beta chain) is drawn from a study of regulatory T cells in long-lasting Graves disease. According to the study, TCR beta libraries were built with iRepertoire HTBI primers and CDR3-region Arm-PCR. Using its own MiXCR run on the multiplex PCR reads, TCRdb lists one record per CDR3 protein. Of fewer than 450,000 distinct CDR3 sequences listed, 15% are singletons. This clonotype was recorded at least ten times. Trimming took 0 bases from V and 4 from J, leaving 17 bases between them. The CDR3 length is 17 residues. Per germline, CDR1 KGHSH and CDR2 LQKENI. Time point: newly diagnosed GD, antithyroid drugs for less than 3 months. Researchers made the TCR library from RNA that was extracted from PBMCs. The data were also submitted as part of a second study, on T cells in Graves' hyperthyroidism and ophthalmopathy.

The chain recombines TRBV18 with TRBJ2-3; D remains ambiguous. This sample comprised peripheral blood mononuclear cells (PBMCs), obtained at new diagnosis, from a patient treated with antithyroid drugs. This TCR derives from a woman in her thirties or forties with Graves disease. The CDR3 reads CASSPPGGQASADTQYF. DNA of the CDR3: TGTGCCAGCTCACCACCGGGTGGGCAGGCTTCGGCAGATACGCAGTATTTT.